This T cell receptor (beta chain) was profiled in a study of early T cells in non-severe SARS-CoV-2 infection (dated by TCRdb to 2020 to 2022). Describing the broader study: Because TCR sequencing relied on bulk RNA taken from unsorted whole blood, pairing of alpha and beta chains was not possible.

The CDR3 sequence holds 15 residues, the cysteine and phenylalanine included. Only CDR3 DNA remains: 45 bases, in frame from the first base. Via the germline V gene, CDR1 is MDHEN and CDR2 SYDVKM. V gives up 4 bases and J gives up 0 bases, and the segment between their germline ends measures 10 bases. Results the study describes overall, beyond this receptor: VDJdb matching was skewed toward anti-spike CD8 responses and likely underestimated virus-specific expansions, missing private and CD4 specificities.

The library was built by means of 5' RACE. Sequencing was carried out with a NextSeq 500. In the TCR library protocol, unique molecular identifiers were attached to individual cDNA molecules to correct for PCR bias and sequencing error. Sequencing covered both TCR alpha and beta chains, and within each sample the abundances of alpha and beta sequences were tightly co-correlated. Per the original workflow: V gene, J gene and CDR3 annotation of TCR sequences was performed with Decombinator V4. TCRs were defined as expanded if a significant change between any two time points was detected under a Poisson model with p below 0.0001. Abundances of TCRs were expressed as counts per million after normalisation to the total number of TCRs sequenced in each sample. TRAV1-2 paired with TRAJ12, TRAJ20 or TRAJ33 defined MAIT TCRs, while TRAV10 paired with TRAJ18 defined iNKT TCRs. VDJdb, accessed 1 November 2021, was searched for CMV, EBV and SARS-CoV-2 annotated TCRs, excluding TCRs annotated for multiple antigens. The public reads were reprocessed in TCRdb via fastp at Q25 and MiXCR, keeping in-frame beta chains. For every CDR3 protein sequence, its rows merge into one entry that carries the most common genes and DNA. None of the V and J calls come from the authors' own analysis; TCRdb made them. This sample lists tens of thousands of distinct CDR3 sequences; about 15% were detected once. The biggest ten clones account for 4.5% to 6.5% of the sample.

On this clonotype itself: Its antigen is currently not known. There are no base qualities to consult, and no much larger clone falls within one base.

A case-control design nested within a healthcare worker cohort in London, UK, was used, with weekly nasopharyngeal swab PCR tests and blood sampling performed. Healthcare workers were enrolled in the week of the UK lockdown, from 23 to 31 March 2020, and were followed every week for up to roughly 16 weeks. The source material was whole blood, sampled at baseline. The TCR comes from an adult who was a healthcare worker with PCR-confirmed SARS-CoV-2 infection or an uninfected control (not recorded which). This chain is built from TRBV28 and TRBJ2-4; the D gene is perhaps TRBD1, from 5 matching bases. The nucleotide sequence reads TGTGCCAGCAGTTCGGACACGGCAGCCAAAAACATTCAGTACTTC. It is translated as CASSSDTAAKNIQYF.